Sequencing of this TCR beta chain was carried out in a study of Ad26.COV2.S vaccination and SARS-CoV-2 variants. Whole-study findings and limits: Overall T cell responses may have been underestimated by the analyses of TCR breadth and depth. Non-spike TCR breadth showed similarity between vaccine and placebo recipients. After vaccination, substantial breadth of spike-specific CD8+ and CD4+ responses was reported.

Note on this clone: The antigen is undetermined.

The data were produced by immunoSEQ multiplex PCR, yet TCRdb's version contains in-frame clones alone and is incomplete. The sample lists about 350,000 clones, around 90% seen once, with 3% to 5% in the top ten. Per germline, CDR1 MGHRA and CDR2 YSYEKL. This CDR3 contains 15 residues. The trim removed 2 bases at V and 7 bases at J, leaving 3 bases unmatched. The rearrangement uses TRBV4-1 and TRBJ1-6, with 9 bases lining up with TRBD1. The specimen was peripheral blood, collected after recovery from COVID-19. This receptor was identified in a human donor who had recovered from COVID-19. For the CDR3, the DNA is TGCGCCAGCAGCCAACAACAGGGGGCCAATTCACCCCTCCACTTT. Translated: CASSQQQGANSPLHF.